This T cell receptor beta chain appears in the sequencing data of a study of blood T cell repertoires in COVID-19. Study information: Acute and convalescent COVID-19 samples came from the United States, Italy and Spain. In each case, the material was cDNA or gDNA derived from T cells, B-cell-depleted T cells, or PBMCs.

The length of the CDR3 is 13 residues. J was trimmed by 6 bases and V by 3 bases; bases with no gene match: 5. Looked up from germline, CDR1 is MNHEY and CDR2 is SVGAGI. Original methodology: Cell counts per sample came from amplifying reference gene primers. Generated by immunoSEQ multiplex PCR, the TCRdb table keeps only in-frame clones and is missing some. The V and J calls and clone size are taken from that table; D and trimming were inferred from the DNA. This table holds tens of thousands of clones, roughly 80% found once. V usage is TRBV6-5 and J usage is TRBJ2-7, with TRBD1 matching 7 bases. This sequence was found in an elderly woman with active or convalescent COVID-19. The sequenced sample consisted of peripheral blood. The CDR3: CASSYSTGPEQYF. The CDR3 region has the DNA TGTGCCAGCAGTTATTCGACAGGGCCCGAGCAGTACTTC.